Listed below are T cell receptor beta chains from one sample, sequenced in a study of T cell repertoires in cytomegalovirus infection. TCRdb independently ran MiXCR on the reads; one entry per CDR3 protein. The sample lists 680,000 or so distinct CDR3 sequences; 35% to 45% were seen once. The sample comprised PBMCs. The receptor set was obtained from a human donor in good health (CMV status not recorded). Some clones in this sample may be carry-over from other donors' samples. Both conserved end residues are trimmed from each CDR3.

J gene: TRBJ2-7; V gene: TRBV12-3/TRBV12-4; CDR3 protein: ASSSPSGSDYEQY
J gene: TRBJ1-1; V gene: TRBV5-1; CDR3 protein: ASSEGGRDTEAF
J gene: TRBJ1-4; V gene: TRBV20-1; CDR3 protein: SARDRGHEKLF
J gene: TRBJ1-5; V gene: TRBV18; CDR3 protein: ASSPPSTGPLSNQPQH
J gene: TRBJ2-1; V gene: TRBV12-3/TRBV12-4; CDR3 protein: ASSLAGGPGAYNEQF
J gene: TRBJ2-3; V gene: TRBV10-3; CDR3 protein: AISDYSGGHTDTQY
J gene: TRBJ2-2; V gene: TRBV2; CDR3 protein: ASSGSPSGGIVTGELF
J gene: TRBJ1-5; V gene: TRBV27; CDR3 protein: ASGKPGSLGDQPQH
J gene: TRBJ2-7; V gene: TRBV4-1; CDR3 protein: SSSQDGALLGEQY
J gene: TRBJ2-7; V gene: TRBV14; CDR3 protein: ASSPHHYEQY
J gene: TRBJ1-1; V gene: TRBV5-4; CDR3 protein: ASSKPNMNTEAF
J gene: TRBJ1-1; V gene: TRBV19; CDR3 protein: ATRDRGLGAF
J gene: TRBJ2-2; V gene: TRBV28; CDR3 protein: ASSFMGGTPGTGELF
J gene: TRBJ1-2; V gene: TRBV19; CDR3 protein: ASSILDRGGYT
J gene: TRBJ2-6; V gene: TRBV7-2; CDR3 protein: ASSQKRVPGANVLT
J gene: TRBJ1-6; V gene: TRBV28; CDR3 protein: ASSFGGWQGDNSPLH
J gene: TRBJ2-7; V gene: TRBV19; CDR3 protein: ASREGERSAEQY
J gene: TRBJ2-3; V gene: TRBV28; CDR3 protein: ARSLTSGRSDTPY
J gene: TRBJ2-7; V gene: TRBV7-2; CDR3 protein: ASSSPGLLQGARYYEQY
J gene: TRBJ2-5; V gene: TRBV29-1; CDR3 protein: SVGEGTETQY
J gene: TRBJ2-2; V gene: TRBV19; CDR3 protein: ASSISTFTGELF
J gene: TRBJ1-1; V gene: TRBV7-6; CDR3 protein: ASSSLNRGVTEAF
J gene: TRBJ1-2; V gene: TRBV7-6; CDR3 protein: ASSPDRDLGYT
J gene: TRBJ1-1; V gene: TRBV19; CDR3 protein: ATTHVGSTEAF
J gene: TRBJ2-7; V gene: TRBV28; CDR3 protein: ASSFWGRDYEQY
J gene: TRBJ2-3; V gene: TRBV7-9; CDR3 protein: ASSNGQGEIDTQY
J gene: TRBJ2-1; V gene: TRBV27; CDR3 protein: ASSSLLAGGSSSYNEQF
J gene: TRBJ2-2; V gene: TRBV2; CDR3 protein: ASSVGAGAGTGELF
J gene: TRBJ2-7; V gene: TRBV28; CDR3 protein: ASSLYSTGSTYEQY
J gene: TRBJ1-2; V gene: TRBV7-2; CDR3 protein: ASSPAGVLYGYT
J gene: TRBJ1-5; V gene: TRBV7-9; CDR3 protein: ASSLEGGINQPQH
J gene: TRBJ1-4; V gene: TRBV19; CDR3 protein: ATTGAGNEKLF
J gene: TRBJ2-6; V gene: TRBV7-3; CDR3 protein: ASSLMPRGYSGANVLT
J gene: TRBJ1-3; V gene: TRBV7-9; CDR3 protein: ASSPLRGKGNTIS
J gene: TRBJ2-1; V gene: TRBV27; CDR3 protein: ASRDRDRGLLSYNEQF
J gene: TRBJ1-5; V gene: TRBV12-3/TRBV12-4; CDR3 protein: ASSLATVTNQPRH
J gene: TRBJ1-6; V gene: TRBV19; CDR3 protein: ASRGPGEGNSPLN
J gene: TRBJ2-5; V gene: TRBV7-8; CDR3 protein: ASSFHYQETQY
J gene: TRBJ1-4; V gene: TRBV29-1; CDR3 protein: SVGGLKGEKLF
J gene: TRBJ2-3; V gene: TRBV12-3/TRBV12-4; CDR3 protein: ASRMTGGTDTQY
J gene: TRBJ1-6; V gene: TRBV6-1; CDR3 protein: ASRLKGANSPLH
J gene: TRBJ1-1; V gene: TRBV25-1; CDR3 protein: ASSDRTTMNTEAF
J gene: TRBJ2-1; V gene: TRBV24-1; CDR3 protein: ATSDQDRVHNEQF
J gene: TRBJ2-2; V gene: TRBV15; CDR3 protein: ATSRHRDRRAGELF
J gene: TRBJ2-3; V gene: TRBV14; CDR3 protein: ASSQDRGGYTQY
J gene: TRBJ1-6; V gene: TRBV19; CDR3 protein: ASSDRDRGLSRNSPLH
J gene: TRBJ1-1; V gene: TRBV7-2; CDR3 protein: ASSLQVLNTEAF
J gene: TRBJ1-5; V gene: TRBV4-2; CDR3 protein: ASSQGPDPGQAPNQPQH
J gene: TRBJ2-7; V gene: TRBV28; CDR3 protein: ASVRGGNSYEQY